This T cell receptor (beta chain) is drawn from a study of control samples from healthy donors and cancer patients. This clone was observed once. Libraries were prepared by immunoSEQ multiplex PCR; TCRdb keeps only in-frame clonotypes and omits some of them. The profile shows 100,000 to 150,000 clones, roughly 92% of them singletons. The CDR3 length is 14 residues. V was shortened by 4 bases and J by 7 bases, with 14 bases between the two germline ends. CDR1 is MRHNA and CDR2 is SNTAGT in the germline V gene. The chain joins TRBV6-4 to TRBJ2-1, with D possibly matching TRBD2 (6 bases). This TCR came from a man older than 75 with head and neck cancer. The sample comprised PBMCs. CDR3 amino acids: CASSAGSAQNEQFF. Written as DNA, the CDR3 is TGTGCCAGCAGTGCCGGGAGCGCACAGAATGAGCAGTTCTTC.